This TCR beta chain originates from a study of T cells expressing NK-cell markers (dated by TCRdb to 2019 to 2021). Turning to the overall study: TCR beta-chain repertoires were profiled in sorted CD3+CD56+NKG2C+, CD3+CD56+NKG2C- and CD3+CD56-NKG2C+ T-cell subsets from about 8 donors. Seven of the eight sequenced donors were HCMV-seropositive and one was HCMV-seronegative. All eight donors whose samples were sequenced were randomly selected healthy volunteers, three of them men and five women. Sequencing of the libraries produced 2 x 150 bp reads on Illumina HiSeq 2000/2500, MiSeq or NextSeq. Overall results and qualifications from the work: In five to seven donors, the dominant CD3+CD56+NKG2C+ clonotypes were among the top 10 CD8+ clonotypes and accounted for roughly 1.0-7.5% of CD8+ T cells. Whether the expanded NKG2C-expressing T cell clones were specific for HCMV antigens remained unclear. Those dominant clonotypes were again the most abundant among CD3+CD56-NKG2C+ cells in a handful of donors, at about 28.3-60.1%.

Sequencing was carried out with an Illumina HiSeq 2000. TCR beta cDNA libraries were made by 5'RACE template switching that added a universal primer site and unique molecular identifiers. Priming for cDNA synthesis came from the TCR beta constant segment, and two successive PCR amplification steps followed. As for the authors' bioinformatics: MIGEC handled demultiplexing of the reads and grouping by UMI, while MiTCR was used to assemble and quantify clonotypes. To remove erroneous sequences, TCR cDNA sequences were retained only when supported by two or more reads. The tcR package was used for downstream repertoire analysis, and clonotypes were matched across fractions by CDR3 nucleotide sequence plus V segment. VDJmatch was used to annotate antigen specificity against VDJdb, with one amino acid substitution in CDR3 allowed. TCRdb reprocessed the reads, reporting each CDR3 protein sequence once and no DNA. The V and J calls shown here were made by TCRdb, not taken from the authors' results. This sample's table contains about 150,000 distinct CDR3 sequences. The ten largest clones represent roughly a third of the sample.

Details on this clonotype: The specificity of this receptor is unknown.

Looking up the germline V gene yields CDR1 KGHDR and CDR2 SFDVKD. There are 16 amino acids in the CDR3, from cysteine to phenylalanine inclusive. The entry carries no DNA sequence. A commercial ELISA kit detecting HCMV-specific IgG in serum was used to determine HCMV serostatus. Peripheral blood mononuclear cells were isolated from blood by Ficoll density gradient centrifugation. The specimen was blood T cells: a sorted CD56 or NKG2C T cell subset, CD4+ or CD8+ T cells, or bulk PBMC T cells (not recorded which). The V and J segments used are TRBV24-1 and TRBJ2-2; there is no DNA to check the TCRdb D call of TRBD1. The origin of this receptor is a woman aged 45-65 years in good health. Donor details come from another sample of the same person, matched by shared clones. The CDR3 is CATSDLGQGGGGELFF.